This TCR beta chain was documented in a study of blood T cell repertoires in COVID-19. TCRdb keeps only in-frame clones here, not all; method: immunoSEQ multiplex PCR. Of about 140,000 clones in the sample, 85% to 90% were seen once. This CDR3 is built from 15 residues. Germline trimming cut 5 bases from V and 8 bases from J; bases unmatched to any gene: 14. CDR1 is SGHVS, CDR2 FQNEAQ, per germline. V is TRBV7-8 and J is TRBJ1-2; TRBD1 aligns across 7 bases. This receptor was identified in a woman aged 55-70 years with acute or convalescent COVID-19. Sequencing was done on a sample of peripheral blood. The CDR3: CASSPRPQGSQGYTF. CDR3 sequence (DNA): TGTGCCAGCAGCCCACGGCCACAGGGGTCTCAGGGCTACACCTTC.